This is a list of T cell receptor beta chains from one sample in a study of glioma-infiltrating T cells. Using its own MiXCR run on the multiplex PCR reads, TCRdb lists one record per CDR3 protein. Of about 200,000 distinct CDR3 sequences in the sample, roughly a third were seen once. Sequenced input: glioma tissue, nonneoplastic brain tissue, or PBMCs (not recorded which). These TCRs come from a human donor with low-grade glioma or glioblastoma, undergoing nonglioma brain surgery, or in good health (not recorded which). The CDR3 runs from the conserved cysteine through the conserved F or W.

j_call	v_call	cdr3_aa
TRBJ1-1	TRBV25-1	CASIEVLEFTEAFF
TRBJ1-5	TRBV7-2	CASSLDPRDRPQHF
TRBJ2-5	TRBV20-1	CSARNPGQAERETQYF
TRBJ2-5	TRBV6-1	CASSLGLARAKETQYF
TRBJ2-5	TRBV4-1	CASSQGSRVSQETQYF
TRBJ1-2	TRBV2	CASSPAPNYGYTF
TRBJ2-7	TRBV15	CATSQRGGEQYF
TRBJ2-1	TRBV19	CASSTGTSTNEQFF
TRBJ1-5	TRBV27	CASSRTKGSNQPQHF
TRBJ2-7	TRBV7-2	CASSYGLAGETYEQYF
TRBJ2-7	TRBV12-3/TRBV12-4	CASAYRVRYEQYF
TRBJ2-3	TRBV27	CASSPQWTDPVDTQYF
TRBJ1-3	TRBV4-2	CASSQVDQEFSSGNTIYF
TRBJ2-3	TRBV5-1	CASNPMDLAQDTQYF
TRBJ1-2	TRBV2	CASSEALDSFYGYTF
TRBJ2-1	TRBV20-1	CSARVLAGYYNEQFF
TRBJ2-7	TRBV20-1	CSALGLPTYEQYF
TRBJ2-4	TRBV24-1	CATSDGTTGSLAKNIQYF
TRBJ2-7	TRBV11-1	CASSSPGVAGTYEQYF
TRBJ2-1	TRBV12-3/TRBV12-4	CASSPRTGGTPEQFF
TRBJ2-1	TRBV20-1	CSAPRGPSYNEQFF
TRBJ2-1	TRBV18	CASSQGASTYNEQFF
TRBJ2-7	TRBV6-1	CASRLDRLSYEQYF
TRBJ2-1	TRBV6-2/TRBV6-3	CASSSLGQYNKQFF
TRBJ2-1	TRBV4-1	CASSQDGTSGTYNEQFF
TRBJ2-3	TRBV20-1	CSASTDTQYF
TRBJ1-6	TRBV19	CASSNDGTGNSPLHF
TRBJ2-5	TRBV6-1	CATLSTGSGTQYF
TRBJ2-1	TRBV6-2/TRBV6-3	CASSFPSSYNEQFF
TRBJ2-7	TRBV7-2	CASSLGSTAPYEQYF
TRBJ2-7	TRBV27	CASSFGTGNYEQYF
TRBJ2-1	TRBV3-1	CASSQVGTSGRADEQFF
TRBJ1-5	TRBV7-8	CASSPSRPGSTLTLSNQPQHF
TRBJ2-3	TRBV3-1	CASSHPGTSGGDTQYF
TRBJ2-7	TRBV7-2	CASSLAQDSYEQYF
TRBJ2-3	TRBV27	CASRQGKDTQYF
TRBJ2-5	TRBV15	CATSRDLAEETQYF
TRBJ1-2	TRBV28	CASSWRNYGYTF
TRBJ2-1	TRBV3-1	CASRKIGDEQFF
TRBJ2-1	TRBV7-9	CASSLGPIAGEQFF
TRBJ2-1	TRBV27	CASSLPGQGEDEQFF
TRBJ2-7	TRBV5-1	CASSWTSGSPTEQYF
TRBJ1-2	TRBV27	CASSSSGRGGYTF
TRBJ1-2	TRBV7-9	CASSSGGQGRNYGYTF
TRBJ2-1	TRBV7-9	CASILLADQAYNEQFF
TRBJ2-7	TRBV10-3	CAINDQRDPLGNEQYF
TRBJ2-5	TRBV2	CASKGTLTPGETQYF
TRBJ2-3	TRBV7-6	CASSLGGQWGSTDTQYF
TRBJ2-7	TRBV18	CASSVTGTNPYEQYF
TRBJ2-7	TRBV6-1	CASSQGEGAFYEQYF
TRBJ1-6	TRBV5-1	CASSPQQTGSNSPLHF
TRBJ2-1	TRBV2	CATGSGEFF
TRBJ2-7	TRBV27	CASSLNYNEQYF
TRBJ2-1	TRBV6-2/TRBV6-3	CASRPGTSGSTLYNEQFF
TRBJ1-5	TRBV6-6	CASSYSSQGPNQPQHF